The 19 T cell receptor beta chains presented below share a single source sample, sequenced in a study of blood T cell repertoires in COVID-19. The repertoire was sequenced with immunoSEQ multiplex PCR; TCRdb's copy has only in-frame clones and lacks some. The sample shows under 350,000 clones, 70% to 90% of them seen only once. Sequencing was done on a sample of PBMCs or T cells enriched from blood (not recorded which). The source of these receptors is a woman in her 40s with acute COVID-19.

The chain links TRBV3-1 (or the pseudogene TRBV3-2) to TRBJ1-3; D possibly corresponds to TRBD1 (6 bases). Trimming took 4 bases from V and 0 from J, leaving 7 bases between them. Germline CDR1 LGHDT, CDR2 YNNKEL (reference sequence). The length of the CDR3 is 14 residues. The DNA of the CDR3 is TGTGCCAGCAGCCGGGGACACTCTGGAAACACCATATATTTT. Translated: CASSRGHSGNTIYF.

The CDR3 region has the DNA TGTGCCAGCAGCTGGGGCGGGGGGTACACTGAAGCTTTCTTT. It yields the protein CASSWGGGYTEAFF. The rearrangement joins TRBV7-9 to TRBJ1-1; possibly TRBD1 for D (5 bases). Between the trimmed V and J ends, which lost 4 bases and 3 bases, there was a span of 12 bases. The CDR3 covers 14 residues. CDR1 SEHNR and CDR2 FQNEAQ come from the germline V gene (reference sequence).

V is TRBV5-4 and J is TRBJ2-5, with 7 bases identical to TRBD2. The length of the CDR3 is 17 residues. Germline-derived CDR1 and CDR2 are SGHNT and YYREEE (reference sequence). With V trimmed by 7 bases and J by 0 bases, 15 bases remained unmatched. CDR3 nucleotides: TGTGCCAGCGGACGAGCGGGACGCCCACAGAACCAAGAGACCCAGTACTTC. Its translation is CASGRAGRPQNQETQYF.

The CDR3 DNA reads as TGTGCCAGCAGCCCCGAGACAGGGCGGCTCGGGGACGAGCAGTACTTC. It translates to CASSPETGRLGDEQYF. This rearrangement joins TRBV11-2 to TRBJ2-7; 7 positions agree with TRBD1. V lost 5 bases to trimming and J lost 5 bases; unmatched junction nucleotides: 15. Germline V CDR1 and CDR2: SGHAT, FQNNGV. This CDR3 contains 16 residues. The full variable domain, in which reference TRBV11-2 and TRBJ2-7 provide the parts outside the CDR3, is EAGVAQSPRYKIIEKRQSVAFWCNPISGHATLYWYQQILGQGPKLLIQFQNNGVVDDSQLPKDRFSAERLKGVDSTLKIQPAKLEDSAVYLCASSPETGRLGDEQYFGPGTRLTVT.

The chain carries TRBV3-1 (or the pseudogene TRBV3-2) and TRBJ1-6; possibly TRBD1 for D (6 bases). Trimming shortened V by 1 base and J by 8 bases, and 12 bases separated the two germline ends. This CDR3 has 15 residues. The germline V gene has CDR1 LGHDT and CDR2 YNNKEL (reference sequence). The CDR3 protein is CASSQARGRDSPLHF. The CDR3 DNA follows: TGTGCCAGCAGCCAAGCCAGGGGTAGAGATTCACCCCTCCACTTT.

The chain couples TRBV18 to TRBJ1-4; 8 nucleotides align to TRBD1. The CDR3 totals 20 residues. Trimming cost V 3 bases and J 4 bases; bases outside gene matches: 19. In germline, CDR1 is KGHSH, CDR2 LQKENI. DNA of the CDR3: TGTGCCAGCTCACCGACCACCCACCGGGACAGGAGACTTTGTAATGAAAAACTGTTTTTT. Translated: CASSPTTHRDRRLCNEKLFF.

The chain links TRBV7-6 to TRBJ2-7, with 9 bases lining up with TRBD2. CDR1 is SGHVS and CDR2 is FNYEAQ in the germline V gene. The CDR3 totals 17 residues. V lost 8 bases and J lost 3; bases outside the gene matches: 17. CDR3 in amino acids: CASGPGAAGGPHYEQYF. CDR3 in DNA: TGTGCCAGCGGTCCGGGGGCGGCGGGAGGGCCTCACTACGAGCAGTACTTC. The whole variable domain, remainder taken from reference TRBV7-6 and TRBJ2-7, is GAGVSQSPRYKVTKRGQDVALRCDPISGHVSLYWYRQALGQGPEFLTYFNYEAQQDKSGLPNDRFSAERPEGSISTLTIQRTEQRDSAMYRCASGPGAAGGPHYEQYFGPGTRLTVT.

The chain joins TRBV28 to TRBJ1-1; D might be TRBD1 (6 bases). This CDR3 comprises 14 residues. V dropped 7 bases and J dropped 1 base, with 13 bases sitting between them. The germline V gene has CDR1 MDHEN and CDR2 SYDVKM. The CDR3 sequence is CASNKQGRNTEAFF. In nucleotides, the CDR3 is TGTGCCAGCAATAAACAGGGAAGGAACACTGAAGCTTTCTTT.

CDR3 nucleotides: TGTGCCAGCAGCAAAGAATCGACAGGGAAAGAGACCCAGTACTTC. Translated, it gives CASSKESTGKETQYF. This sequence joins TRBV21-1 and TRBJ2-5; the listed D gene, TRBD1, was not tested against the DNA. TRBV21-1 corresponds to a pseudogene. The CDR3 is 15 amino acids.

This chain links TRBV27 with TRBJ1-5; TRBD1 aligns across 9 bases. The CDR3 consists of 15 residues. Germline CDR1 and CDR2: MNHEY and SMNVEV (reference sequence). Trimming cost V 4 bases and J 4 bases; bases outside gene matches: 5. CDR3 in amino acids: CASSSNRGRNQPQHF. Written as DNA, the CDR3 is TGTGCCAGCAGTTCGAACAGGGGGCGGAATCAGCCCCAGCATTTT.

V and J are TRBV23-1 and TRBJ1-5; 9 nucleotides match TRBD1. TRBV23-1 counts as an open reading frame of uncertain function. The V and J ends lost 7 bases and 2 bases, in that order; junction bases with no gene match: 9. This CDR3 is built from 16 residues. Written as DNA, the CDR3 is TGCGCCAGCAACCAATCCACAGGGGGCCGCAATCAGCCCCAGCATTTT. Translation gives CASNQSTGGRNQPQHF.

The chain employs TRBV11-3 and TRBJ2-1, with D possibly being TRBD1 (5 bases). Germline V gene lookup returns CDR1 SGHNT and CDR2 YENEEA. V was shortened by 0 bases and J by 1 base, with 7 bases between the two germline ends. This CDR3 is 15 amino acids long. The CDR3 DNA reads as TGTGCCAGCAGCTTAGAAGGGGCATCCTACAATGAGCAGTTCTTC. Translation gives CASSLEGASYNEQFF.

The chain links TRBV7-3 to TRBJ1-1; D perhaps matches TRBD1 (6 bases). Per germline, CDR1 SGHTA and CDR2 FQGTGA. This CDR3 contains 14 residues. V was shortened by 5 bases and J by 1 base, with 11 bases between the two germline ends. As DNA, the CDR3 is TGTGCCAGCAGCCAGGGGACGTCGAACACTGAAGCTTTCTTT. Encoded protein: CASSQGTSNTEAFF.

This clone was found a few times. This CDR3 is CASSLAGQHTDTQYF. The DNA for the CDR3 is TGTGCCAGCAGCTTAGCGGGACAGCACACAGATACGCAGTATTTT. The chain employs TRBV7-2 and TRBJ2-3; 7 bases map to TRBD1. The V gene's germline CDR1 is SGHTA and CDR2 FQGNSA. Germline trimming cut 0 bases from V and 2 bases from J; bases unmatched to any gene: 2. This CDR3 has 15 amino acids.

This clone was seen only once. V and J are TRBV6-2 or TRBV6-3 and TRBJ1-5; 8 bases are a match to TRBD1. Looked up from germline, CDR1 is MNHEY and CDR2 is SVGEGT. With V trimmed by 5 bases and J by 3 bases, 9 bases remained unmatched. This CDR3 is built from 16 residues. The CDR3 sequence: CASSTDRGGYNQPQHF. In nucleotides, the CDR3 is TGTGCCAGCAGTACCGACAGGGGAGGGTACAATCAGCCCCAGCATTTT.

The chain uses TRBV28 and TRBJ1-1, with D unresolved. Trimming shortened V by 3 bases and J by 1 base, and 12 bases separated the two germline ends. Germline V gene data show CDR1 as MDHEN and CDR2 as SYDVKM. This CDR3 region has 15 residues. DNA of the CDR3: TGTGCCAGCAGTTTTGGGCAGGTTACGAACACTGAAGCTTTCTTT. Translated: CASSFGQVTNTEAFF.

J is TRBJ1-6 and V is TRBV5-6; no firm D call. The CDR3 consists of 14 residues. Germline lookup yields CDR1 SGHDT and CDR2 YYEEEE. V was pared by 3 bases and J by 7 bases, with 11 bases between. The CDR3 bases are TGTGCCAGCAGCTCTGAGGGCGAAAATTCACCCCTCCACTTT. Encoded protein: CASSSEGENSPLHF.

The CDR3 DNA reads TGTGCCAGTAGTATAGCCAGGGGGAATCAGCCCCAGCATTTT. This sequence encodes CASSIARGNQPQHF. This chain uses TRBV19 with TRBJ1-5; TRBD1 matches at 7 bases. This CDR3 region has 14 residues. Per germline, CDR1 LNHDA and CDR2 SQIVND (reference sequence). Germline trimming cut 1 base from V and 4 bases from J; bases unmatched to any gene: 1. Full variable domain (missing parts from reference TRBV19 and TRBJ1-5): DGGITQSPKYLFRKEGQNVTLSCEQNLNHDAMYWYRQDPGQGLRLIYYSQIVNDFQKGDIAEGYSVSREKKESFPLTVTSAQKNPTAFYLCASSIARGNQPQHFGDGTRLSIL.

The chain recombines TRBV7-2 with TRBJ1-2; 7 bases line up with TRBD1. V was pared by 5 bases and J by 9 bases, with 12 bases of the junction left unmatched. This CDR3 is 14 amino acids long. Looked up from germline, CDR1 is SGHTA and CDR2 is FQGNSA. The CDR3 bases are TGTGCCAGCAGCCCAGAGACAGGGTGGCTTAGCTACACCTTC. This translates into CASSPETGWLSYTF.